Shown below are 28 T cell receptor beta chains from a single sample sequenced in a study of shared clonotypes between healthy human individuals (TCRdb year 2020). The library relied on the immunoSEQ multiplex PCR assay. Imported from immuneACCESS, the table was reduced by TCRdb to in-frame sequences with V and J called. These copies leave out some clones; in studies compared against another copy, an unresolved V gene accounts for under half, and the cause of the remainder is not known. This sample is represented by 1.6 million or so clones; roughly 97% of them were singletons. Roughly 1.2% of the sample is held by the ten biggest clonotypes. Sequenced sample: naive CD4+ T cells sorted from blood. Explained via the paper, the cell subset or site label denotes: CD45RA+ positively selected. The receptor set was obtained from a man aged 25 to 40 in good health.

This rearrangement joins TRBV7-8 to TRBJ2-1; no firm D call. V was cut by 4 bases and J by 0 bases, with 7 bases left in between. This CDR3 region has 14 residues. Germline-derived CDR1 and CDR2 are SGHVS and FQNEAQ. CDR3 sequence (DNA): TGTGCCAGCAGCTACTTGAGCTCCTACAATGAGCAGTTCTTC. Protein: CASSYLSSYNEQFF.

The chain uses TRBV6-1 and TRBJ1-5; D is undetermined. Trimming left V 7 bases short and J 4 bases short, with 14 bases between. This CDR3 comprises 14 residues. The germline CDR1 and CDR2 sequences are MNHNS and SASEGT. The CDR3 nucleotides read TGTGCCAGCAACTCATACGAGGTTAATCAGCCCCAGCATTTT. As protein: CASNSYEVNQPQHF.

The rearrangement links TRBV27 to TRBJ2-7; perhaps TRBD2 as D (6 bases). This CDR3 has 17 residues. The ends were cut back, 3 bases at V and 2 bases at J, with 20 bases in the middle. Germline-derived CDR1 and CDR2 are MNHEY and SMNVEV (reference sequence). CDR3 residues: CASSFMARFGGPYEQYF. The CDR3, as DNA: TGTGCCAGCAGTTTTATGGCCCGATTCGGAGGGCCCTACGAGCAGTACTTC.

The chain uses TRBV6-5 and TRBJ1-2; D is ambiguous. Looked up from germline, CDR1 is MNHEY and CDR2 is SVGAGI. The CDR3 loop spans 15 amino acids. Deletions cut 6 bases from V and 3 bases from J, with 17 bases between. The CDR3 is CASRNLRRPYYGYTF. The CDR3 DNA is TGTGCCAGCAGAAACCTTCGACGGCCCTACTATGGCTACACCTTC.

V is TRBV9 and J is TRBJ2-7, with D unresolved. The CDR3 is 12 residues long. Trimming shortened V by 4 bases and J by 3 bases, and 8 bases separated the two germline ends. Germline V gene data show CDR1 as SGDLS and CDR2 as YYNGEE. CDR3: CASSSDFYEQYF. The CDR3 DNA is TGTGCCAGCAGCTCCGACTTCTACGAGCAGTACTTC.

This clone was seen a single time. The V and J genes are TRBV7-8 and TRBJ2-5; 9 bases map to TRBD2. The CDR3 consists of 17 residues. The germline CDR1 and CDR2 sequences are SGHVS and FQNEAQ. The J segment lost 10 bases and the V segment lost 5 bases, leaving 20 bases of the junction unmatched. The CDR3 DNA is TGTGCCAGCAGCCAAACCCGAAGCGGGAGGCCCCTAGGGGACCAGTACTTC. The encoded protein is CASSQTRSGRPLGDQYF.

The rearrangement joins TRBV12-5 to TRBJ1-1, with D tentatively TRBD1 (6 bases). V shed 6 bases and J shed 5 bases, with 16 bases lying between them. CDR3 length: 14 residues. Per the germline V gene, CDR1 is LGHNT and CDR2 is FRNRAP. The CDR3 coding sequence is TGTGCTAGTGGCAGAGGGGGGCGCGGTACTGAAGCTTTCTTT. Translating gives CASGRGGRGTEAFF.

The chain carries TRBV9 and TRBJ1-2; the D gene is possibly TRBD1 (5 bases). The V gene lost 0 bases and the J gene lost 8 bases, with 11 bases spanning the gap. The CDR3 is 13 residues long. CDR1 and CDR2 (germline): SGDLS, YYNGEE. The CDR3 spells CASSVVDRRGYTF. In DNA form, the CDR3 reads TGTGCCAGCAGCGTAGTCGACAGAAGGGGCTACACCTTC.

A note on this clone: Within the sample, other DNA sequences also encode this same CDR3. The V gene is TRBV27, the J gene TRBJ2-7, with a possible D match to TRBD2 (6 bases). The length of the CDR3 is 13 residues. The V gene's germline CDR1 is MNHEY and CDR2 SMNVEV (reference sequence). Trimming shortened V by 2 bases and J by 2 bases, and 7 bases separated the two germline ends. CDR3 coding DNA: TGTGCCAGCAGTTTACGCGGGGCCTACGAGCAGTACTTC. It codes for CASSLRGAYEQYF.

The rearrangement uses TRBV2 and TRBJ2-7, with TRBD1 matching 7 bases. Germline V gene data show CDR1 as SNHLY and CDR2 as FYNNEI. This CDR3 comprises 12 residues. V lost 7 bases to trimming and J lost 3 bases; unmatched junction nucleotides: 3. The CDR3 loop reads CASKRDSYEQYF. The CDR3, as DNA: TGTGCCAGCAAACGGGACAGCTACGAGCAGTACTTC. Using reference TRBV2 and TRBJ2-7 for the parts outside the CDR3, the full variable domain is EPEVTQTPSHQVTQMGQEVILRCVPISNHLYFYWYRQILGQKVEFLVSFYNNEISEKSEIFDDQFSVERPDGSNFTLKIRSTKLEDSAMYFCASKRDSYEQYFGPGTRLTVT.

V usage is TRBV7-2 and J usage is TRBJ2-1; 7 bases align to TRBD2. The V segment lost 2 bases and the J segment 4 bases; nucleotides outside the gene matches: 5. The V gene's germline CDR1 is SGHTA and CDR2 FQGNSA. The CDR3 is made up of 15 amino acids. In DNA, the CDR3 is TGTGCCAGCAGCTTATATCTAGCGGCATACAATGAGCAGTTCTTC. Encoded protein: CASSLYLAAYNEQFF.

This chain joins TRBV10-3 and TRBJ1-2, with 9 bases matching TRBD1. The ends lost 4 bases at V and 4 bases at J; junction bases unmatched: 10. The CDR3 contains 16 residues. Germline V gene lookup returns CDR1 ENHRY and CDR2 SYGVKD. In DNA form, the CDR3 reads TGTGCCATCAGTGCGGCCTCGGGACAGGGACCCTATGGCTACACCTTC. Encoded protein: CAISAASGQGPYGYTF.

The chain is built from TRBV7-8 and TRBJ1-3; 8 bases are shared with TRBD1. Per the germline V gene, CDR1 is SGHVS and CDR2 is FQNEAQ. The CDR3 spans 16 residues. V dropped 3 bases and J dropped 0; count of bases not matched to a gene: 4. The CDR3 sequence: CASSLDRAFSGNTIYF. The CDR3 DNA follows: TGTGCCAGCAGCTTGGACAGGGCGTTCTCTGGAAACACCATATATTTT.

V is TRBV5-4 and J is TRBJ1-1; D unclear. Trimming took 5 bases from V and 1 from J, leaving 15 bases between them. The CDR3 has 15 residues. CDR1 and CDR2 (germline): SGHNT, YYREEE (reference sequence). This chain's CDR3 is CASSSRGGQNTEAFF. As DNA, the CDR3 is TGTGCCAGCAGTAGCCGAGGCGGGCAGAACACTGAAGCTTTCTTT.

As DNA, the CDR3 is TGCGCCAGCAGCTCTAGGACAGGGACCTACTACGAGCAGTACTTC. This sequence encodes CASSSRTGTYYEQYF. The chain recombines TRBV5-1 with TRBJ2-7; 8 bases fit TRBD1. J lost 3 bases, V lost 3 bases, and 8 bases had no gene match. The CDR3 is made up of 15 amino acids. Germline CDR1 SGHRS, CDR2 YFSETQ.

The chain recombines TRBV2 with TRBJ2-3, with 9 bases matching TRBD1. CDR1 and CDR2 from the germline V gene are SNHLY and FYNNEI. J was trimmed by 1 base and V by 5 bases; bases with no gene match: 10. The CDR3 is 17 amino acids. CDR3: CASSRSGTGRRTDTQYF. The CDR3 DNA follows: TGTGCCAGCAGTAGGTCCGGGACAGGGAGGCGCACAGATACGCAGTATTTT.

The rearrangement links TRBV7-2 to TRBJ2-3; TRBD2 agrees at 13 bases. The CDR3 extends over 18 amino acids. V trimming: 5 bases; J trimming: 1 base; junction bases outside the gene matches: 9. The germline V gene has CDR1 SGHTA and CDR2 FQGNSA. CDR3 sequence reads: CASSTGTSGTFGTDTQYF. The CDR3, as DNA: TGTGCCAGCAGCACTGGGACTAGCGGGACGTTTGGCACAGATACGCAGTATTTT.

The chain employs TRBV5-6 and TRBJ2-5; D not certain. Germline values: CDR1 SGHDT, CDR2 YYEEEE. The CDR3 consists of 11 residues. The V gene lost 4 bases and the J gene lost 5 bases, with 6 bases spanning the gap. The CDR3 DNA sequence: TGTGCCAGCAGCGCGCGGGAGACCCAGTACTTC. This gives the protein CASSARETQYF. Drawing the rest from reference TRBV5-6 and TRBJ2-5, the complete variable domain is DAGVTQSPTHLIKTRGQQVTLRCSPKSGHDTVSWYQQALGQGPQFIFQYYEEEERQRGNFPDRFSGHQFPNYSSELNVNALLLGDSALYLCASSARETQYFGPGTRLLVL.

V usage is TRBV9 and J usage is TRBJ2-2; D gene uncertain. This CDR3 is built from 13 residues. Per germline, CDR1 SGDLS and CDR2 YYNGEE. V dropped 4 bases and J dropped 6 bases, with 10 bases sitting between them. This chain's CDR3 is CASSPRPSGELFF. As DNA, the CDR3 is TGTGCCAGCAGCCCCCGTCCCTCCGGGGAGCTGTTTTTT.

The J gene is TRBJ2-2, the V gene TRBV5-5, with D unclear. V was trimmed by 4 bases and J by 0 bases, leaving 19 bases between them. Germline values: CDR1 SGHKS, CDR2 YYEKEE (reference sequence). This CDR3 has 18 residues. In nucleotides, the CDR3 is TGTGCCAGCAGCCACCTTGGAGTCAGGCCGGCGAACACCGGGGAGCTGTTTTTT. Amino acids: CASSHLGVRPANTGELFF. Full variable domain (missing parts from reference TRBV5-5 and TRBJ2-2): DAGVTQSPTHLIKTRGQQVTLRCSPISGHKSVSWYQQVLGQGPQFIFQYYEKEERGRGNFPDRFSARQFPNYSSELNVNALLLGDSALYLCASSHLGVRPANTGELFFGEGSRLTVL.

V gene TRBV7-8 combines with J gene TRBJ2-5; D is unresolved. Trimming pared 5 bases from V and 0 bases from J, leaving 19 bases between. From germline, CDR1 is SGHVS and CDR2 FQNEAQ. CDR3 length: 17 residues. The CDR3 nucleotides are TGTGCCAGCAGCCCAAACCAACTAATAGAGTACCAAGAGACCCAGTACTTC. As protein: CASSPNQLIEYQETQYF.

This chain joins TRBV5-5 and TRBJ1-4, with D possibly matching TRBD1 (6 bases). The germline V gene encodes CDR1 SGHKS and CDR2 YYEKEE (reference sequence). This CDR3 is 16 amino acids long. V was pared by 0 bases and J by 3 bases, with 12 bases between. The DNA of the CDR3 is TGTGCCAGCAGCTTGGCCGGGGGGGCTGCTAATGAAAAACTGTTTTTT. This encodes CASSLAGGAANEKLFF.

About this clone itself: Other nucleotide sequences from this sample produce the same CDR3. The chain links TRBV19 to TRBJ2-3; D is perhaps TRBD1 (6 bases). CDR3 length: 15 residues. Trimming took 1 base from V and 0 from J, leaving 8 bases between them. The V gene's germline CDR1 is LNHDA and CDR2 SQIVND (reference sequence). The CDR3 bases are TGTGCCAGTAGTATAGGGACAGCTAGCACAGATACGCAGTATTTT. This gives the protein CASSIGTASTDTQYF.

The V and J genes are TRBV5-1 and TRBJ2-7; 8 bases match TRBD2. The CDR3 length is 20 residues. Germline CDR1 and CDR2: SGHRS and YFSETQ. J lost 4 bases, V lost 3 bases, and 24 bases had no gene match. In nucleotides, the CDR3 is TGCGCCAGCAGCTCCCGTGACTTTTCCAGCGGGAGCCCCCCTGCGTACGAGCAGTACTTC. It encodes CASSSRDFSSGSPPAYEQYF.

The chain links TRBV18 to TRBJ2-2; the match to TRBD2 covers 14 bases. Per the germline V gene, CDR1 is KGHSH and CDR2 is LQKENI. Losses at the gene ends were 2 bases for V and 1 base for J; bases not matched to a gene: 3. This CDR3 spans 18 amino acids. This chain's CDR3 is CASSPEGLAGGNTGELFF. CDR3 DNA: TGTGCCAGCTCACCAGAAGGACTAGCGGGAGGGAACACCGGGGAGCTGTTTTTT.

The chain combines TRBV5-4 with TRBJ2-7; D unclear. The CDR3 has 13 residues. Germline CDR1 is SGHNT and CDR2 is YYREEE (reference sequence). The ends were cut back, 5 bases at V and 2 bases at J, with 11 bases in the middle. CDR3 in DNA: TGTGCCAGCAGTTCCAGCTACGCCTACGAGCAGTACTTC. It is translated as CASSSSYAYEQYF.

This clone occurred once. Other nucleotide sequences from this sample produce the same CDR3. As DNA, the CDR3 is TGCGCCAGCAGCGGGGGACAGGGAGGGGAGACCCAGTACTTC. Protein sequence: CASSGGQGGETQYF. The chain is built from TRBV5-1 and TRBJ2-5; 9 bases are a match to TRBD1. This CDR3 has 14 residues. From germline, CDR1 is SGHRS and CDR2 YFSETQ. V lost 4 bases to trimming and J lost 5 bases; unmatched junction nucleotides: 6.

As regards this clone: This sample includes further DNA sequences coding for the same CDR3. V is TRBV6-6 and J is TRBJ2-2; no reliable D call. Germline V CDR1 and CDR2: MNHNY, SVGAGI (reference sequence). The CDR3 totals 10 residues. Trimming removed 6 bases from V and 7 bases from J, with 3 bases in between. CDR3 sequence (DNA): TGTGCCAGCAGAGACGGGGAGCTGTTTTTT. Translated, it gives CASRDGELFF.